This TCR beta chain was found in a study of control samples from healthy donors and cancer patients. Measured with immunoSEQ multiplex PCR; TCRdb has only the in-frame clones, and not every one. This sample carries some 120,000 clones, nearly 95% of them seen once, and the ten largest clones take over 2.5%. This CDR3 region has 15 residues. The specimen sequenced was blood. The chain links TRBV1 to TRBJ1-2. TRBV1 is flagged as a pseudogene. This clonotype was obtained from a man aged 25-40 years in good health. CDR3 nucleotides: TGCACCAGCACCGCGGGGCCGCGGGACATCTATGGCTACACCTTC. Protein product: CTSTAGPRDIYGYTF.